This TCR beta chain was documented in a study of beta chain features in type 1 diabetes. Across the whole study: Patients and healthy donors were similar in age, gender and cell yields. Study results and limitations: Fewer junction insertions and more nucleotide deletions appeared in type 1 diabetes patients. Significant though moderate, a shortening of TCRB CDR3s appeared in all four CD4+ subsets of Type 1 diabetes patients. Researchers could not determine here whether HLA type influences TCRB rearrangement.

Turning to this clone: The antigen remains unidentified. The junction does not match germline at one end; this may be a read error.

The CDR3 has 14 residues. The germline V gene encodes CDR1 MRHNA and CDR2 SNTAGT. As every portion of the isolated RNA was reverse transcribed, the sequencing read expressed TCRB transcripts. TCRdb's copy holds only in-frame clones and misses some; the assay was immunoSEQ multiplex PCR. There are approximately 140,000 clones in the sample; approximately 10% occur only once, and around 0.75% lies in the top ten. Stem cell-like memory, regulatory, central memory and naive CD4+ cells were sorted via CD45RO/CCR7/CD25/CD127/CD95/CD27. This sequence was found in a man aged 25 to 45 with type 1 diabetes. The V call is TRBV6-4, the J call TRBJ1-6; D is unclear. Sequencing was performed on central memory CD4+ T cells from blood. CDR3 nucleotides: TGTGCCAGCAGTAACTCGCCGGGTGGTTCACCCCTCCACTTT. It encodes CASSNSPGGSPLHF.